This entry lists 13 T cell receptor beta chains sequenced from one sample in a study of human T cells and chemical hapten exposure. The time point here: patch test 3, about 24 weeks after DPC sensitization. The treatment denotes: therapeutic diphenylcyclopropenone sensitization with weekly scalp DPC. TCRdb fed the RACE reads into MiXCR, producing one record per CDR3 protein. Of approximately 160,000 distinct CDR3 sequences in the sample, 28% were seen once. Sequences were derived from whole blood, sampled in connection with sensitization to the hapten diphenylcyclopropenone (DPC). The receptors were sampled from a woman aged 18-29 years with alopecia areata. Some clones in this sample may be carry-over from other donors' samples.

This clonotype was seen only a few times. The chain is built from TRBV10-3 and TRBJ1-1; perhaps TRBD1 as D (5 bases). Trimming took 6 bases from V and 0 from J, leaving 11 bases between them. The CDR3 has 14 residues. Germline lookup yields CDR1 ENHRY and CDR2 SYGVKD. CDR3 in DNA: TGTGCCATCAGGGTCGCAGGGATGAACACTGAAGCTTTCTTT. Translation gives CAIRVAGMNTEAFF.

This clonotype was counted ten times or more. The chain combines TRBV29-1 with TRBJ2-7; possible D gene TRBD2, 5 bases. This CDR3 has 12 amino acids. V lost 7 bases, J lost 0 bases, and 10 bases lay in between. Germline values: CDR1 SQVTM, CDR2 ANQGSEA. The CDR3 reads CSAGDSSYEQYF. Written as DNA, the CDR3 is TGCAGCGCCGGGGATAGCTCCTACGAGCAGTACTTC.

The V and J genes are TRBV6-1 and TRBJ2-3; D is possibly TRBD2 (5 bases). V was shortened by 8 bases and J by 0 bases, with 12 bases between the two germline ends. CDR1 is MNHNS, CDR2 SASEGT, per germline. This CDR3 has 14 amino acids. The CDR3 sequence: CASLARPSTDTQYF. CDR3 DNA sequence: TGTGCCAGCTTAGCGCGCCCTAGCACAGATACGCAGTATTTT.

This clonotype has more than one count but fewer than ten. This chain connects TRBV10-2 to TRBJ2-3, with a weak D call TRBD2 (6 bases). Germline CDR1 WSHSY, CDR2 SAAADI. The V and J ends lost 8 bases and 0 bases respectively, with 12 bases between them. The CDR3 covers 14 residues. Here the CDR3 reads CASGIAESTDTQYF. The CDR3 DNA sequence: TGCGCCAGCGGAATAGCGGAAAGCACAGATACGCAGTATTTT.

The V and J genes are TRBV10-2 and TRBJ2-7, with 13 bases lining up with TRBD2. Germline V gene sequence: CDR1 WSHSY, CDR2 SAAADI. The junction had 8 bases not matched to a gene; V was cut back by 7 bases and J by 8 bases. The CDR3 consists of 14 residues. The CDR3 sequence is CASKPTSGGPQQYF. The CDR3 nucleotides are TGCGCCAGCAAACCGACTAGCGGGGGGCCTCAGCAGTACTTC.

This clonotype was counted ten times or more. V and J are TRBV30 and TRBJ1-1; D might be TRBD1 (5 bases). Per germline, CDR1 GTSNPN and CDR2 SVGIG (reference sequence). The V and J ends lost 1 base and 3 bases respectively, with 9 bases between them. The CDR3 has 13 residues. CDR3 protein: CAWSEAGHTEAFF. Here the CDR3 DNA reads TGTGCCTGGAGTGAGGCAGGGCACACTGAAGCTTTCTTT.

The V and J genes are TRBV7-2 and TRBJ2-7, with D perhaps TRBD2 (6 bases). Trimming took 5 bases from V and 5 from J, leaving 13 bases between them. The germline V gene has CDR1 SGHTA and CDR2 FQGNSA. The CDR3 loop spans 13 amino acids. CDR3 protein: CASSALAPDEQYF. The CDR3 DNA is TGTGCCAGCAGCGCACTAGCTCCCGACGAGCAGTACTTC. Based on the CDR3 plus reference TRBV7-2 and TRBJ2-7, the full variable domain is GAGVSQSPSNKVTEKGKDVELRCDPISGHTALYWYRQSLGQGLEFLIYFQGNSAPDKSGLPSDRFSAERTGGSVSTLTIQRTQQEDSAVYLCASSALAPDEQYFGPGTRLTVT.

V is TRBV5-1 and J is TRBJ1-1, with TRBD1 matching 10 bases. After removal of 5 bases from V and 3 bases from J, the junction contained 4 bases not matched to a gene. Germline V gene lookup returns CDR1 SGHRS and CDR2 YFSETQ. The CDR3 is 14 residues long. The CDR3 nucleotides read TGCGCCAGCAGTCGACAGGGGGCGGACACTGAAGCTTTCTTT. This codes for CASSRQGADTEAFF.

This clonotype has more than one count but fewer than ten. The rearrangement joins TRBV9 to TRBJ2-3, with D possibly TRBD2 on 6 matching bases. V was shortened by 4 bases and J by 3 bases, with 12 bases between the two germline ends. This CDR3 comprises 14 residues. Germline CDR1 is SGDLS and CDR2 is YYNGEE. CDR3 DNA sequence: TGTGCCAGCAGCCGGGGGACCCGAACAGATACGCAGTATTTT. This gives the protein CASSRGTRTDTQYF.

The chain couples TRBV20-1 to TRBJ2-6; possible D gene TRBD1, 5 bases. V was pared by 1 base and J by 0 bases, with 10 bases between. Germline V CDR1 and CDR2: DFQATT, SNEGSKA (reference sequence). This CDR3 has 16 amino acids. CDR3 DNA: TGCAGTGCTAGAGCATTAGGGGTCTCTGGGGCCAACGTCCTGACTTTC. Translated: CSARALGVSGANVLTF.

The chain recombines TRBV7-9 with TRBJ2-5; weak D call: TRBD2 (6 bases). CDR1 and CDR2 (germline): SEHNR, FQNEAQ (reference sequence). The V end was cut by 4 bases, the J end by 5 bases, with 20 bases between. This CDR3 contains 16 residues. CDR3 in DNA: TGTGCCAGCAGCTCAGCACTAGCTGTGAGGGAGGAGACCCAGTACTTC. Translated, it gives CASSSALAVREETQYF.

The sample holds a few counts of this clonotype. This rearrangement joins TRBV7-3 to TRBJ2-5; the match to TRBD2 covers 10 bases. Germline V gives CDR1 SGHTA, CDR2 FQGTGA. J gave up 5 bases and V 4 bases, and 10 bases lay outside the gene matches. CDR3 length: 16 amino acids. The CDR3 sequence is CASSSTIAGGRETQYF. The CDR3 DNA sequence: TGTGCCAGCAGCTCTACCATAGCGGGAGGCCGGGAGACCCAGTACTTC.

This clonotype was seen a few times. This chain connects TRBV4-2 to TRBJ1-4; no reliable D call. CDR3 size: 12 residues. V was pared by 0 bases and J by 11 bases, with 7 bases between. The germline V gene encodes CDR1 LGHNA and CDR2 YNFKEQ. CDR3 bases: TGTGCCAGCAGCCAAGATCGCCGTAAACTGTTTTTT. Translating it yields CASSQDRRKLFF.